What follows describes a single T cell receptor beta chain. Antigen specificity is unknown. The CDR3 spans 17 residues. The V end was cut by 3 bases, the J end by 3 bases, with 18 bases between. The germline V gene has CDR1 MDHEN and CDR2 SYDVKM. This specimen comes from a study of T cell responses to AZD1222 COVID-19 vaccine. Study results and limitations: Across spike, vaccine-associated CD4 TCRs were found, dominant at 160-218 and 743-854. Nearly half of spike-specific TCRs reportedly go after variant regions that carry no mutations. Just a handful of AZD1222 recipients tested seropositive at baseline.

Libraries were prepared by immunoSEQ multiplex PCR; TCRdb keeps only in-frame clonotypes and omits some of them. The sample yields roughly 120,000 clones, 80% to 90% seen once. The sample was peripheral blood, taken on day 0 of MenACWY control vaccination. This receptor was taken from an adult in good health. The chain uses TRBV28 and TRBJ1-5; tentatively, D is TRBD1 (6 bases). The CDR3 reads CASSFPGTLNFNQPQHF. CDR3 sequence (DNA): TGTGCCAGCAGTTTTCCCGGGACACTTAATTTCAATCAGCCCCAGCATTTT.